This passage covers 20 T cell receptor beta chains from one sample sequenced in a study of graft-versus-host responses after intestinal transplantation (dated by TCRdb to the early 2020s). In light of the paper, this sample's time point label describes: cells obtained before transplantation from donor or recipient. Library preparation was by the immunoSEQ multiplex PCR assay. TCRdb took over this immuneACCESS table, retaining in-frame rearrangements with V and J assigned. Such tables are incomplete; in checked studies, under half of the missing clones stem from an unresolved V gene, and the remainder is unexplained. In this sample the table shows about 120,000 clones, roughly 93% of which occur a single time. The ten largest clones add up to 0.095% to 0.15% of the sample. No antigens are known for them. The input for sequencing was unstimulated CD4+ T cells sorted from spleen or lymph node cells, taken before intestinal transplant. These receptors were taken from a human donor who received an intestinal transplant.

The genes are TRBV30 and TRBJ2-3; no clear D gene. V dropped 0 bases and J dropped 5 bases, with 6 bases sitting between them. Germline loops: CDR1 GTSNPN, CDR2 SVGIG (reference sequence). The CDR3 extends over 12 amino acids. The CDR3 DNA reads as TGTGCCTGGAGTGTAATCCTAGATACGCAGTATTTT. Protein sequence: CAWSVILDTQYF.

The chain recombines TRBV6-5 with TRBJ2-1; 7 bases are shared with TRBD1. The germline V gene has CDR1 MNHEY and CDR2 SVGAGI. This CDR3 spans 15 amino acids. The V gene end was trimmed by 4 bases and the J gene end by 2 bases; junction bases not matched to a gene: 5. CDR3 in DNA: TGTGCCAGCAGTTCGAGACAGGGCACCTACAATGAGCAGTTCTTC. Encoded protein: CASSSRQGTYNEQFF.

Here the CDR3 DNA reads TGCGCCAGCAGCTCCCAGGGGAACACTGAAGCTTTCTTT. Amino acid sequence: CASSSQGNTEAFF. J is TRBJ1-1 and V is TRBV5-1; D perhaps matches TRBD1 (5 bases). CDR3 length: 13 residues. CDR1 is SGHRS, CDR2 YFSETQ, per germline. V shed 3 bases and J shed 1 base, with 7 bases lying between them.

V usage is TRBV5-1 and J usage is TRBJ1-6; a weak D match, TRBD1 (5 bases). Germline V gene lookup returns CDR1 SGHRS and CDR2 YFSETQ. V gave up 2 bases and J gave up 6 bases, with 12 bases separating them. The CDR3 is 15 amino acids. CDR3 in amino acids: CASSLTGTANSPLHF. The CDR3 nucleotides read TGCGCCAGCAGCTTAACCGGGACCGCTAATTCACCCCTCCACTTT.

This chain links TRBV5-1 with TRBJ2-5; D call uncertain. Germline CDR1 reads SGHRS; CDR2 reads YFSETQ. V lost 2 bases and J 2 bases, leaving 10 bases between the germline ends. The CDR3 consists of 14 residues. CDR3 nucleotides: TGCGCCAGCAGCTTTATGACGCCACAAGAGACCCAGTACTTC. It yields the protein CASSFMTPQETQYF.

V and J are TRBV27 and TRBJ2-1; 11 bases are a match to TRBD2. The CDR3 consists of 17 residues. Germline-derived CDR1 and CDR2 are MNHEY and SMNVEV (reference sequence). V lost 3 bases, J lost 9 bases, and 13 bases stayed unmatched. CDR3 amino acids: CASSFGSGRVMHSEQFF. The DNA of the CDR3 is TGTGCCAGCAGTTTCGGTAGCGGGAGGGTGATGCACAGTGAGCAGTTCTTC.

The rearrangement uses TRBV14 and TRBJ2-7, with D hard to call. The germline CDR1 and CDR2 sequences are SGHDN and FVKESK. Trimming took off 0 bases at V and 5 bases at J, with 20 bases between the two ends. CDR3 length: 17 amino acids. This CDR3 is CASSQEVFWEGTHEQYF. The CDR3 bases are TGTGCCAGCAGCCAAGAAGTCTTCTGGGAAGGAACCCACGAGCAGTACTTC.

The V and J genes are TRBV14 and TRBJ1-1; D call uncertain. The CDR3 has 14 amino acids. Germline-derived CDR1 and CDR2 are SGHDN and FVKESK. V dropped 5 bases and J dropped 2 bases, with 12 bases sitting between them. The CDR3 reads CASSSTAGNTEAFF. DNA of the CDR3: TGTGCCAGCAGCTCAACGGCGGGAAACACTGAAGCTTTCTTT.

The chain joins TRBV2 to TRBJ1-4; maybe TRBD1 (6 bases). The CDR3 covers 17 residues. The germline V and J ends were trimmed by 6 bases and 3 bases, with 20 bases remaining between them. In germline, CDR1 is SNHLY, CDR2 FYNNEI. For the CDR3, the DNA is TGTGCCAGCAGAACCGCCAAAATGACAGGCCCTAATGAAAAACTGTTTTTT. It encodes CASRTAKMTGPNEKLFF.

The V gene is TRBV6-1, the J gene TRBJ2-7, with D possibly being TRBD2 (6 bases). CDR1 MNHNS and CDR2 SASEGT come from the germline V gene. The length of the CDR3 is 16 residues. Deletions cut 1 base from V and 5 bases from J, with 18 bases between. The CDR3 sequence: CASSEVSVGSRHEQYF. DNA of the CDR3: TGTGCCAGCAGTGAAGTGTCGGTCGGGAGTCGGCACGAGCAGTACTTC.

The genes are TRBV23-1 and TRBJ2-7; D is undetermined. TRBV23-1 is recorded as an ORF, its role being uncertain. The CDR3 is made up of 14 amino acids. V dropped 1 base and J dropped 3 bases, with 10 bases sitting between them. The CDR3, as DNA: TGCGCCAGCAGTCAATGGGCAGGCTACTACGAGCAGTACTTC. Translating it yields CASSQWAGYYEQYF.

The rearrangement joins TRBV28 to TRBJ2-1, with D perhaps TRBD2 (5 bases). This CDR3 has 17 amino acids. Trimming left V 4 bases short and J 0 bases short, with 16 bases between. Germline V CDR1 and CDR2: MDHEN, SYDVKM. DNA for the CDR3: TGTGCCAGCAGTTCAGGAGGTGGGGTTAGCTCCTACAATGAGCAGTTCTTC. It codes for CASSSGGGVSSYNEQFF.

V gene TRBV14 combines with J gene TRBJ2-5, with D hard to call. The CDR3 runs to 12 residues. V lost 0 bases and J 5 bases, leaving 4 bases between the germline ends. Germline CDR1 is SGHDN and CDR2 is FVKESK. The CDR3 nucleotides are TGTGCCAGCAGCCAAGAGCGGGAGACCCAGTACTTC. Translation gives CASSQERETQYF.

This clone was detected only once. This chain links TRBV29-1 with TRBJ1-5; possibly TRBD1 for D (5 bases). This CDR3 region has 13 residues. Germline V gives CDR1 SQVTM, CDR2 ANQGSEA. V was pared by 5 bases and J by 6 bases, with 14 bases between. CDR3 residues: CSVRAGGSQPQHF. CDR3 nucleotides: TGCAGCGTTAGGGCGGGGGGAAGTCAGCCCCAGCATTTT. The full variable domain, with the rest looked up from reference TRBV29-1 and TRBJ1-5, is SAVISQKPSRDICQRGTSLTIQCQVDSQVTMMFWYRQQPGQSLTLIATANQGSEATYESGFVIDKFPISRPNLTFSTLTVSNMSPEDSSIYLCSVRAGGSQPQHFGDGTRLSIL.

The chain couples TRBV5-1 to TRBJ1-4; D unclear. CDR3 length: 18 residues. Between the trimmed V and J ends, which lost 4 bases and 0 bases, there was a span of 19 bases. Per germline, CDR1 SGHRS and CDR2 YFSETQ. The CDR3 protein is CASSPRPLLGPTNEKLFF. In DNA form, the CDR3 reads TGCGCCAGCAGCCCCCGTCCCCTCCTAGGACCAACTAATGAAAAACTGTTTTTT.

The rearrangement links TRBV19 to TRBJ2-7; D is possibly TRBD1 (5 bases). Between the trimmed V and J ends, which lost 5 bases and 0 bases, there was a span of 17 bases. The CDR3 is 16 residues long. Germline V gives CDR1 LNHDA, CDR2 SQIVND (reference sequence). The CDR3 spells CASSLLGNRSSYEQYF. CDR3 nucleotide sequence: TGTGCCAGTAGTCTCCTGGGCAACAGGAGCTCCTACGAGCAGTACTTC.

This clone has just one count. The chain links TRBV6-5 to TRBJ2-1, with 9 bases identical to TRBD2. The CDR3 consists of 16 residues. The V gene's germline CDR1 is MNHEY and CDR2 SVGAGI. V dropped 2 bases and J dropped 6; count of bases not matched to a gene: 8. This CDR3 is CASSYKAGGRVNEQFF. The CDR3 DNA is TGTGCCAGCAGTTACAAGGCGGGAGGGCGAGTCAATGAGCAGTTCTTC.

V gene TRBV13 combines with J gene TRBJ1-1; D ambiguous. This CDR3 comprises 12 residues. Germline V gene data show CDR1 as PRHDT and CDR2 as FYEKMQ (reference sequence). Trimming pared 6 bases from V and 0 bases from J, leaving 5 bases between. The CDR3 DNA reads as TGTGCCAGCAGACGATTGAACACTGAAGCTTTCTTT. It encodes CASRRLNTEAFF.

The chain recombines TRBV9 with TRBJ1-1; 7 nucleotides agree with TRBD1. The CDR3 length is 16 residues. Per the germline V gene, CDR1 is SGDLS and CDR2 is YYNGEE. Trimming cost V 2 bases and J 1 base; bases outside gene matches: 8. CDR3 region: CASSVRSDRRNTEAFF. CDR3 DNA sequence: TGTGCCAGCAGCGTCCGATCGGACAGGAGGAACACTGAAGCTTTCTTT.

This clone is a singleton in its sample. The gene calls are TRBV2 and TRBJ1-1; D may be TRBD1 (6 bases). V shed 5 bases and J shed 5 bases, with 15 bases lying between them. The CDR3 is 14 residues long. The germline V gene encodes CDR1 SNHLY and CDR2 FYNNEI. The CDR3 reads CASSRRQEGTEAFF. The CDR3 nucleotides are TGTGCCAGCAGTCGTCGACAGGAGGGGACTGAAGCTTTCTTT.